This T cell receptor beta chain stems from a study of T-cell reconstitution after alpha-beta-depleted transplantation in children (dated by TCRdb to 2016 to 2017). Describing the broader study: The study quantitatively tracked T-cell immune reconstitution after TCRalphabeta/CD19-depleted allogeneic hematopoietic cell transplantation in children using TCR repertoire profiling. General study outcomes and caveats: Hyperexpanded clone frequencies declined over subsequent months; after one year, T-cell counts and TCRbeta diversity were mostly attributed to newly produced T cells. About two months after transplant, the apparently early recovery of alphabetaT-cell counts reportedly depended on just several hundred clones that had expanded rapidly and came from non-depleted graft cells. The high TCRbeta diversity at day 60 in some patients was ascribed to recipient T cells and intrathymic progenitors that had survived conditioning.

CDR1 and CDR2 (SGHTA, FQGNSA) derive from the germline V gene. V has 0 bases trimmed and J has 3 bases trimmed; junction bases matching no gene number 7. Taken from cysteine to phenylalanine, the CDR3 has 17 residues. Just the 51-base CDR3 DNA is kept, in frame starting at base 1. This clonotype was counted ten times or more. The clone's antigen remains unknown. No quality values exist for individual bases; no much larger clone is one base distant. The receptor library was made with PCR. Sequenced using an Illumina HiSeq 2500. Molecular barcoding was employed in the preparation of TCR libraries, with unique molecular identifiers being used to normalize TCRbeta repertoire quantification. TCRdb cleaned the public reads at Q25 with fastp, built clones with MiXCR and kept in-frame beta chains. CDR3 protein sequences are deduplicated, and each keeps its most common genes and DNA. For this sample the table gives approximately 500,000 distinct CDR3 sequences, of which roughly a tenth were detected only once. Clones ranked in the top ten supply just over 2% of the sample.

The sample's treatment or condition, from its label and the paper: allogeneic hematopoietic cell transplantation with graft depleted of TCRalphabeta T cells and CD19 B cells. TCRalphabeta/CD19-depleted allogeneic hematopoietic cell grafts were given to the transplant recipients, all of whom were children. The sample consisted of PBMCs, taken before TCRalphabeta/CD19-depleted stem cell transplant. This clonotype originated in a child aged 2 to 15 with inherited bone marrow failure, due to receive a stem cell transplant. This receptor chain uses TRBV7-2 and TRBJ2-2; 7 junctional bases match TRBD2. For the CDR3, the sequence is CASSLAFGAGDTGELFF. The bases read TGTGCCAGCAGCTTAGCTTTCGGGGCGGGAGACACCGGGGAGCTGTTTTTT.